Listed below are T cell receptor beta chains from one sample, sequenced in a study of beta chain features in type 1 diabetes. The method was immunoSEQ multiplex PCR; TCRdb's version includes in-frame clones alone and lacks a portion of them. Here the sample spans 630,000 or so clones, over 13% being singletons. Sample: naive CD4+ T cells from blood. The receptors come from a man in his late teens or twenties with type 1 diabetes. Each CDR3 is given with its conserved first and last residue. The order of the fields is V gene, J gene, CDR3 protein.

TRBV13	TRBJ2-3	CASSLDSGITDTQYF
TRBV30	TRBJ2-1	CAWSVGEYNEQFF
TRBV9	TRBJ2-1	CASSVSGGVFYNEQFF
TRBV2	TRBJ1-5	CASRFGQGDNQPQHF
TRBV27	TRBJ1-1	CASSSRDRLGTEAFF
TRBV7-2	TRBJ2-1	CASSLEASLYNEQFF
TRBV6-6	TRBJ2-1	CASSQGYNEQFF
TRBV5-1	TRBJ2-5	CASSLWATQQETQYF
TRBV2	TRBJ2-3	CASRVAGDTQYF
TRBV19	TRBJ2-1	CASSMSGTSGINEQFF
TRBV30	TRBJ2-6	CAWSVRVLSSGANVLTF
TRBV12-2	TRBJ2-7	CASRSRGVSYEQYF
TRBV9	TRBJ1-2	CASSGGTGAAYGYTF
TRBV5-4	TRBJ2-5	CASSHPSGGAVETQYF
TRBV9	TRBJ2-3	CASSVEWGSTDTQYF
TRBV7-2	TRBJ2-2	CASSANLRTGELFF
TRBV6-5	TRBJ2-7	CASSYSNLYEQYF
TRBV29-1	TRBJ2-7	CSVREGADEQYF
TRBV6-5	TRBJ2-7	CASSPGQGTYEQYF
TRBV15	TRBJ1-4	CATSIPLGEKLFF
TRBV10-3	TRBJ2-5	CAISAINPETQYF
TRBV30	TRBJ1-1	CAWSAGGTEAFF
TRBV6-5	TRBJ2-7	CASRGDPVEQYF
TRBV29-1	TRBJ2-7	CSVESIVGGRYEQYF
TRBV15	TRBJ1-2	CATSRDRLGGYTF
TRBV19	TRBJ2-3	CASSLGTAFTDTQYF
TRBV2	TRBJ2-1	CATDRDPENNEQFF
TRBV7-9	TRBJ2-7	CASSLEQGVYEQYF
TRBV5-1	TRBJ2-7	CASSLQESYEQYF
TRBV29-1	TRBJ2-7	CSVLAGGGLDEQYF
TRBV25-1	TRBJ1-4	CASSEYPGGNEKLFF
TRBV7-6	TRBJ2-3	CASSLGLAGGTDTQYF
TRBV5-4	TRBJ1-2	CASSFGGSSTNNYGYTF
TRBV30	TRBJ1-2	CASEADPTAWSF
TRBV5-4	TRBJ2-2	CASKLGTGVNTGELFF